The 12 T cell receptor beta chains presented below share a single source sample, sequenced in a study of response to subunit inactivated influenza vaccine. TCRdb fed the RT-PCR reads into MiXCR, producing one record per CDR3 protein. The profile shows hundreds of thousands of distinct CDR3 sequences, about 14% of them singletons. The sequencing here drew on PBMCs from blood, taken less than 15 days before vaccination. These receptors were collected from a man aged 45-65 years who received an inactivated influenza vaccine.

The chain joins TRBV29-1 to TRBJ2-3; 10 bases agree with TRBD2. V lost 6 bases to trimming and J lost 1 base; unmatched junction nucleotides: 7. The CDR3 spans 15 residues. Per the germline V gene, CDR1 is SQVTM and CDR2 is ANQGSEA. The CDR3 DNA sequence: TGCAGCGTGGGTGCTAGCGGGGGTGGCACAGATACGCAGTATTTT. Encoded protein: CSVGASGGGTDTQYF.

This chain connects TRBV20-1 to TRBJ2-1; D is unresolved. The CDR3 runs to 14 residues. Germline V gene sequence: CDR1 DFQATT, CDR2 SNEGSKA (reference sequence). The germline V and J ends were trimmed by 2 bases and 4 bases, with 12 bases remaining between them. In nucleotides, the CDR3 is TGCAGTGCTAGAATGCCTCTTCGATACAATGAGCAGTTCTTC. Translation gives CSARMPLRYNEQFF.

This clonotype occurred a few times. V gene TRBV28 combines with J gene TRBJ2-3, with D hard to call. The CDR3 spans 13 residues. CDR1 and CDR2 from the germline V gene are MDHEN and SYDVKM. Trimming removed 7 bases from V and 2 bases from J, with 10 bases in between. CDR3 loop: CASTSRYTDTQYF. In nucleotides, the CDR3 is TGTGCCAGCACCTCAAGATACACAGATACGCAGTATTTT.

The CDR3 nucleotides are TGTGCCAGCACCCCCCTGGGATCGGCTGAGATCTCAGATACGCAGTATTTT. It encodes CASTPLGSAEISDTQYF. The chain has TRBV6-2 or TRBV6-3 and TRBJ2-3; D not certain. There are 17 residues in the CDR3. Trimming left V 7 bases short and J 4 bases short, with 24 bases between. Germline V lookup: CDR1 MNHEY, CDR2 SVGEGT.

The rearrangement links TRBV11-1 to TRBJ2-1, with D unresolved. The germline V and J ends were trimmed by 2 bases and 0 bases, with 8 bases remaining between them. Germline CDR1 reads SGHAT; CDR2 reads FQDESV (reference sequence). This CDR3 spans 15 amino acids. The CDR3 spells CASSLRSPSYNEQFF. The CDR3, as DNA: TGTGCCAGCAGCTTAAGAAGCCCCTCCTACAATGAGCAGTTCTTC.

This clonotype showed up just a few times. This chain links TRBV20-1 with TRBJ2-1; 8 nucleotides agree with TRBD1. Trimming cost V 5 bases and J 0 bases; bases outside gene matches: 3. The CDR3 spans 14 residues. CDR1 is DFQATT and CDR2 is SNEGSKA in the germline V gene (reference sequence). The CDR3 region has the DNA TGCAGTGCTTCAACAGGGGGCTCCTACAATGAGCAGTTCTTC. Encoded protein: CSASTGGSYNEQFF.

In DNA form, the CDR3 reads TGTGCCAGCAGCCGAGGACAGAAGTACCAAGAGACCCAGTACTTC. Translating it yields CASSRGQKYQETQYF. The chain carries TRBV14 and TRBJ2-5; D may be TRBD1 (6 bases). Germline V gives CDR1 SGHDN, CDR2 FVKESK. V lost 4 bases and J lost 0, with 12 bases in between. The CDR3 runs 15 residues.

With regard to this clonotype: Mismatch with germline at one junction end may stem from a read error. The chain uses TRBV6-2 or TRBV6-3 and TRBJ2-2; D gene ambiguous. Per germline, CDR1 MNHEY and CDR2 SVGEGT. The CDR3 is made up of 14 amino acids. The chain's CDR3 is CASTKTAKTGELFF. CDR3 nucleotides: TGTGCCAGCACCAAAACGGCGAAGACCGGGGAGCTGTTTTTT.

This chain connects TRBV7-2 to TRBJ2-1; TRBD1 agrees at 9 bases. In germline, CDR1 is SGHTA, CDR2 FQGNSA. This CDR3 is 15 amino acids long. The V gene end was trimmed by 1 base and the J gene end by 7 bases; junction bases not matched to a gene: 5. The CDR3 spells CASSLVQGARNEQFF. CDR3 coding DNA: TGTGCCAGCAGCTTAGTACAGGGGGCGCGAAATGAGCAGTTCTTC.

This clonotype has more than one count but fewer than ten. The genes are TRBV15 and TRBJ2-5, with 7 bases matching TRBD1. Germline V gene sequence: CDR1 LNHNV, CDR2 YYDKDF (reference sequence). The V gene end was trimmed by 0 bases and the J gene end by 4 bases; junction bases not matched to a gene: 2. This CDR3 has 14 amino acids. The CDR3 here is CATSREGGGETQYF. Here the CDR3 DNA reads TGTGCCACCAGCAGAGAAGGGGGCGGAGAGACCCAGTACTTC.

In its sample, this clonotype was seen many times. This chain joins TRBV9 and TRBJ2-7; D may match TRBD1 or TRBD2 (5 bases each). The CDR3 length is 13 residues. The V end was cut by 4 bases, the J end by 4 bases, with 12 bases between. CDR1 is SGDLS, CDR2 YYNGEE, per germline. The CDR3 loop is CASSPYGGYEQYF. CDR3 nucleotide sequence: TGTGCCAGCAGCCCCTATGGGGGATACGAGCAGTACTTC.

This clonotype has a handful of counts. V and J are TRBV29-1 and TRBJ2-3; D unresolved. Trimming removed 3 bases at V and 7 bases at J, with 14 bases between. CDR3 length: 13 residues. The germline CDR1 and CDR2 sequences are SQVTM and ANQGSEA. The CDR3 here is CSVDGSNGNTQYF. The DNA of the CDR3 is TGCAGCGTTGACGGAAGTAACGGAAATACGCAGTATTTT.